Each of the 9 T cell receptor beta chains below was sequenced from the same sample in a study of shared clonotypes between healthy human individuals. CD45RO-negative, CCR7-positively selected cells formed the naive CD8 fraction, excluding terminally differentiated effector memory CD45RA+ cells. The data were produced by immunoSEQ multiplex PCR, yet TCRdb's version contains in-frame clones alone and is incomplete. The sample has roughly 2.1 million clones; under 95% are singletons. The sample taken for sequencing was naive CD8+ T cells from PBMCs. The receptors derive from a man aged 18 to 30 in good health. Some clones in this sample may be carry-over from other donors' samples.

Comments on this clone: Different DNA sequences within this sample yield the same CDR3. The chain links TRBV19 to TRBJ2-7, with TRBD1 matching over 8 bases. Germline assignment: CDR1 LNHDA and CDR2 SQIVND (reference sequence). Losses at the gene ends were 8 bases for V and 4 bases for J; bases not matched to a gene: 7. The CDR3 covers 13 residues. The CDR3 coding sequence is TGTGCCAGTTCCCCGACAGGGGCGTACGAGCAGTACTTC. Protein sequence: CASSPTGAYEQYF. The full variable domain, in which reference TRBV19 and TRBJ2-7 provide the parts outside the CDR3, is DGGITQSPKYLFRKEGQNVTLSCEQNLNHDAMYWYRQDPGQGLRLIYYSQIVNDFQKGDIAEGYSVSREKKESFPLTVTSAQKNPTAFYLCASSPTGAYEQYFGPGTRLTVT.

This chain connects TRBV27 to TRBJ2-3, with 12 nucleotides matching TRBD2. This CDR3 has 17 amino acids. From germline, CDR1 is MNHEY and CDR2 SMNVEV (reference sequence). V was clipped by 2 bases and J by 3 bases; unmatched bases: 6. DNA for the CDR3: TGTGCCAGCAGTTTACCGACACTAGCGGGAGGAACAGATACGCAGTATTTT. This sequence encodes CASSLPTLAGGTDTQYF.

The V call is TRBV4-1, the J call TRBJ2-7; perhaps D is TRBD1 or TRBD2 (5 bases each). Germline assignment: CDR1 MGHRA and CDR2 YSYEKL. The CDR3 extends over 13 amino acids. The germline V and J ends were trimmed by 4 bases and 6 bases, with 13 bases remaining between them. The CDR3 loop is CASSLAGAPEQYF. The CDR3 DNA follows: TGCGCCAGCAGCCTTGCCGGGGCCCCCGAGCAGTACTTC.

The rearrangement uses TRBV28 and TRBJ1-1; D is possibly TRBD1 (5 bases). CDR3 length: 13 residues. V lost 6 bases and J 3 bases, leaving 11 bases between the germline ends. Germline V gives CDR1 MDHEN, CDR2 SYDVKM. The CDR3 spells CASRWGTYTEAFF. The CDR3 nucleotides read TGTGCCAGCAGGTGGGGGACGTACACTGAAGCTTTCTTT.

The CDR3 DNA sequence: TGTGCCAGCAGCGTAGGATCTAGCGCAGATACGCAGTATTTT. It is translated as CASSVGSSADTQYF. The V and J genes are TRBV9 and TRBJ2-3; D is possibly TRBD2 (6 bases). Germline CDR1 reads SGDLS; CDR2 reads YYNGEE. This CDR3 comprises 14 residues. Trimming pared 0 bases from V and 4 bases from J, leaving 9 bases between.

The chain recombines TRBV9 with TRBJ2-1; TRBD2 agrees at 12 bases. Unmatched junction bases numbered 8, after V lost 0 bases and J lost 4 bases. Germline assignment: CDR1 SGDLS and CDR2 YYNGEE. The CDR3 runs to 18 residues. The CDR3 here is CASSVGLAGEVGYNEQFF. The CDR3 bases are TGTGCCAGCAGCGTAGGACTAGCGGGAGAGGTGGGGTACAATGAGCAGTTCTTC.

In regard to this clone: Other DNA sequences in this specimen translate into the identical CDR3. This chain links TRBV28 with TRBJ2-7; TRBD1 matches at 11 bases. The CDR3 consists of 14 residues. V shed 4 bases, J shed 4 bases, and the junction held 3 bases outside the gene matches. CDR1 and CDR2 from the germline V gene are MDHEN and SYDVKM. CDR3 nucleotides: TGTGCCAGCAGTTCGCGGGACAGGGGGTACGAGCAGTACTTC. Its protein product is CASSSRDRGYEQYF.

The CDR3 here is CASRATGGGPMNTEAFF. DNA for the CDR3: TGTGCCAGCAGGGCTACCGGGGGGGGCCCTATGAACACTGAAGCTTTCTTT. This chain uses TRBV7-6 with TRBJ1-1; a weak D match, TRBD1 (6 bases). Trimming took 6 bases from V and 0 from J, leaving 20 bases between them. There are 17 residues in the CDR3. The V gene's germline CDR1 is SGHVS and CDR2 FNYEAQ.

V gene TRBV29-1 combines with J gene TRBJ2-5; maybe TRBD1 (6 bases). V was shortened by 3 bases and J by 0 bases, with 11 bases between the two germline ends. This CDR3 contains 14 residues. Per the germline V gene, CDR1 is SQVTM and CDR2 is ANQGSEA. The CDR3 here is CSVDLGQYQETQYF. The DNA for the CDR3 is TGCAGCGTTGACCTTGGACAGTACCAAGAGACCCAGTACTTC. Full variable domain (rest looked up from reference TRBV29-1 and TRBJ2-5): SAVISQKPSRDICQRGTSLTIQCQVDSQVTMMFWYRQQPGQSLTLIATANQGSEATYESGFVIDKFPISRPNLTFSTLTVSNMSPEDSSIYLCSVDLGQYQETQYFGPGTRLLVL.